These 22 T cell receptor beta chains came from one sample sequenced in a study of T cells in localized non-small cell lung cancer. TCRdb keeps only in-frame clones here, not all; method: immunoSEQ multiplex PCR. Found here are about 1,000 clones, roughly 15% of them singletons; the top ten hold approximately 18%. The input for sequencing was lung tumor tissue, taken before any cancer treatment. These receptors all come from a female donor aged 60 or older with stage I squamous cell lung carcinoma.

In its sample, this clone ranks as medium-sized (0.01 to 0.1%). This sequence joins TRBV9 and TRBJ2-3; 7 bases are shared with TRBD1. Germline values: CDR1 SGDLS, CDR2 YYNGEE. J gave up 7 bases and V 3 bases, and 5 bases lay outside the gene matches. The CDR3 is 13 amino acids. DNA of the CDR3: TGTGCCAGCAGCGAGGACAGGACGAATACGCAGTATTTT. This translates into CASSEDRTNTQYF.

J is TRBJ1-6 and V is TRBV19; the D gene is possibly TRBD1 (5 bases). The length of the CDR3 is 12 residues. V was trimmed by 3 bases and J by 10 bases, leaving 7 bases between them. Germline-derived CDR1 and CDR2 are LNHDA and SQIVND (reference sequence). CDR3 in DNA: TGTGCCAGTAGTATTTGGGGGTCACCCCTCCACTTT. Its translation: CASSIWGSPLHF.

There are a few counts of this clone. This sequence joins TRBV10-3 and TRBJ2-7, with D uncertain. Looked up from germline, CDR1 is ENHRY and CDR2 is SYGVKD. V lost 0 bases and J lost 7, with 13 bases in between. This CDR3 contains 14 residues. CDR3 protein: CAISESGSTKEQYF. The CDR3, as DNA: TGTGCCATCAGTGAGTCGGGGTCAACGAAGGAGCAGTACTTC.

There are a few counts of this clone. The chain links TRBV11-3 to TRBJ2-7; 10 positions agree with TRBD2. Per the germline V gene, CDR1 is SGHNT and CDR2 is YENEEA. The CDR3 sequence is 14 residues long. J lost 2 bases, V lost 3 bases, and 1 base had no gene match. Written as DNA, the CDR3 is TGTGCCAGCAGCTTTAGCGGGGGGACCTACGAGCAGTACTTC. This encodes CASSFSGGTYEQYF.

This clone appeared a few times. The chain's CDR3 is CASSYSRGGDTQYF. The CDR3 nucleotides read TGTGCCAGCAGTTACTCGAGAGGCGGCGATACGCAGTATTTT. The chain couples TRBV6-8 to TRBJ2-3; D is undetermined. V lost 0 bases and J 6 bases, leaving 10 bases between the germline ends. The CDR3 has 14 residues. Germline CDR1 reads MNHGY; CDR2 reads SAAAGT.

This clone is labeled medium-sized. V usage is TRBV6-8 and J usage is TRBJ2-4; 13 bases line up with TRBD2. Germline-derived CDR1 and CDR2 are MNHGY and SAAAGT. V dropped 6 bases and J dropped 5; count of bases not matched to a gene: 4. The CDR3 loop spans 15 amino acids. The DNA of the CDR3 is TGTGCCAGCAGACGACTAGCGGGGGGAGAAAACATTCAGTACTTC. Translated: CASRRLAGGENIQYF.

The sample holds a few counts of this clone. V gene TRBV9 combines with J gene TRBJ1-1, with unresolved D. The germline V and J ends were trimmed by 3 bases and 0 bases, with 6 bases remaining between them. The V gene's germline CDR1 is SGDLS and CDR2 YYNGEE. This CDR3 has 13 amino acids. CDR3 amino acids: CASSAGLNTEAFF. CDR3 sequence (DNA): TGTGCCAGCAGCGCCGGGCTGAACACTGAAGCTTTCTTT.

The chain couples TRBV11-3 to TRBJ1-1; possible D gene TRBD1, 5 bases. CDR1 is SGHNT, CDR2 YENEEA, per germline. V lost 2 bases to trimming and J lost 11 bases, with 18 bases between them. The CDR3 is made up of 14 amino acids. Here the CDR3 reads CASSLWGVEGCAFF. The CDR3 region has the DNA TGTGCCAGCAGCTTATGGGGGGTTGAGGGATGTGCTTTCTTT. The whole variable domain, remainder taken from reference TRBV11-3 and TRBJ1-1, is EAGVVQSPRYKIIEKKQPVAFWCNPISGHNTLYWYLQNLGQGPELLIRYENEEAVDDSQLPKDRFSAERLKGVDSTLKIQPAELGDSAVYLCASSLWGVEGCAFFGQGTRLTVV.

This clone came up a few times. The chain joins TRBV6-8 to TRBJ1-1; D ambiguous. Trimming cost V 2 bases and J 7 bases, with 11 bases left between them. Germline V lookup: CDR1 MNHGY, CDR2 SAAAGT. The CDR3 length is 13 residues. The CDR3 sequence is CASSYPGVSEAFF. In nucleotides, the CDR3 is TGTGCCAGCAGTTACCCCGGGGTGAGTGAAGCTTTCTTT.

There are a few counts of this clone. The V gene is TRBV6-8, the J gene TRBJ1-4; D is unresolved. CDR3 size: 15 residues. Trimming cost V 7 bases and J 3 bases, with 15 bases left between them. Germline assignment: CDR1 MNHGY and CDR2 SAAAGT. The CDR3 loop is CASTPAGSSNEKLFF. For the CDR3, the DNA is TGTGCCAGCACCCCCGCCGGATCGTCTAATGAAAAACTGTTTTTT.

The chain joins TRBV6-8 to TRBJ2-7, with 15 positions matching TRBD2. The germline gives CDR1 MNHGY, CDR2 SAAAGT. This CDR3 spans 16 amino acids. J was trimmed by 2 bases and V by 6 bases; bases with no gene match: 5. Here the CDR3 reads CASRGLAGGITYEQYF. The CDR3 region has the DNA TGTGCCAGCAGGGGACTAGCGGGGGGAATAACCTACGAGCAGTACTTC.

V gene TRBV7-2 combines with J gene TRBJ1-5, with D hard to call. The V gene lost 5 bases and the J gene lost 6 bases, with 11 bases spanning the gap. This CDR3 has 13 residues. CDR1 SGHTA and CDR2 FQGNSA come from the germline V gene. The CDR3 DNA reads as TGTGCCAGCAGCCAAACCCTACTTCAGCCCCAGCATTTT. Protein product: CASSQTLLQPQHF.

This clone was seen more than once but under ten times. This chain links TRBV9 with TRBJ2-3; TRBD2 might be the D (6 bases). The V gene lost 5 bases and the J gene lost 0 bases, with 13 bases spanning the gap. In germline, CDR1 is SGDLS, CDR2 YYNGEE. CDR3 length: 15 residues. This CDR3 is CASRWGEASTDTQYF. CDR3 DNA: TGTGCCAGCAGATGGGGGGAGGCTAGCACAGATACGCAGTATTTT.

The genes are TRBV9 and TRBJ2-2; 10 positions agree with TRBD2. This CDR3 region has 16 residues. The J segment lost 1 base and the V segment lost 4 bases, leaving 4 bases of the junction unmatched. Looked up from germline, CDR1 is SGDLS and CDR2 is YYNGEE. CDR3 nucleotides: TGTGCCAGCAGCTTAGCGGGGGGAAGGAACACCGGGGAGCTGTTTTTT. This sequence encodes CASSLAGGRNTGELFF.

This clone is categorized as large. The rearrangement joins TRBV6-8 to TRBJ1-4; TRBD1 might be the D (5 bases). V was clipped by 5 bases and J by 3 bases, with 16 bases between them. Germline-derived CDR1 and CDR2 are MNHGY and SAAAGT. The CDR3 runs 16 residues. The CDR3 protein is CASSGTGTVANEKLFF. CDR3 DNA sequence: TGTGCCAGCAGTGGAACCGGGACCGTAGCTAATGAAAAACTGTTTTTT.

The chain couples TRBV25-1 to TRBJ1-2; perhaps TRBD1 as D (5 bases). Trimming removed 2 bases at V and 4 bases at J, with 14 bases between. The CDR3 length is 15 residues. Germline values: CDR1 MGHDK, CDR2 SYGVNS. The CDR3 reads CASSEPLTDSYGYTF. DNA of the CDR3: TGTGCCAGCAGTGAACCCCTGACAGACTCCTATGGCTACACCTTC.

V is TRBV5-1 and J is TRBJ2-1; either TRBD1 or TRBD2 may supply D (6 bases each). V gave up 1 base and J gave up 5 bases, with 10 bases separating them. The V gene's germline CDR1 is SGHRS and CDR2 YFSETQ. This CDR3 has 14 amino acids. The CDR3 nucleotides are TGCGCCAGCAGCTTGATGGGGGGCAACAATGAGCAGTTCTTC. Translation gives CASSLMGGNNEQFF.

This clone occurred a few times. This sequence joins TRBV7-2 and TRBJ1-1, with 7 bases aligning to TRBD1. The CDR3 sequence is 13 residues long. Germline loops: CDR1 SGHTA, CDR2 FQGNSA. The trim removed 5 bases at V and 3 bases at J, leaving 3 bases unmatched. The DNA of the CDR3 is TGTGCCAGCAGCATCACAGGGGACACTGAAGCTTTCTTT. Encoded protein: CASSITGDTEAFF.

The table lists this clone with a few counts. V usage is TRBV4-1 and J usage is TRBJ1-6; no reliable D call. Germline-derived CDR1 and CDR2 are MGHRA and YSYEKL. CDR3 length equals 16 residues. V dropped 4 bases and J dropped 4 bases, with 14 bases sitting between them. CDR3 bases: TGCGCCAGCAGCCTAGCTCCGACGGCATATAATTCACCCCTCCACTTT. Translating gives CASSLAPTAYNSPLHF.

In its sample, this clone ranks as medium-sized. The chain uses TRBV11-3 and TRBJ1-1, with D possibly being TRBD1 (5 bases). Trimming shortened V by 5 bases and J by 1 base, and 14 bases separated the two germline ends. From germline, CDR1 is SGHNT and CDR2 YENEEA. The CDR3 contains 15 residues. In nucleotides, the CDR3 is TGTGCCAGCAGCGCATTGGGGACCGGGAACACTGAAGCTTTCTTT. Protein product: CASSALGTGNTEAFF.

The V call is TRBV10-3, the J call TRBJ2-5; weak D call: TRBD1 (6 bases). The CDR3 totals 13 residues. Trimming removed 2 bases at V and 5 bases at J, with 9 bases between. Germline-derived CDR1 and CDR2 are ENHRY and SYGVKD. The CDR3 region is CAISEVGAETQYF. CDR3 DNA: TGTGCCATCAGTGAGGTGGGGGCGGAGACCCAGTACTTC.

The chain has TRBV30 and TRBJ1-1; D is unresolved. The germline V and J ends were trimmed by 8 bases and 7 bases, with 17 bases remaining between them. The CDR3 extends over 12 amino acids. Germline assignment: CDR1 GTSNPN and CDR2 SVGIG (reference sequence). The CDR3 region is CAASVGGIEAFF. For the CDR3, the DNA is TGTGCCGCGTCCGTCGGAGGGATTGAAGCTTTCTTT.